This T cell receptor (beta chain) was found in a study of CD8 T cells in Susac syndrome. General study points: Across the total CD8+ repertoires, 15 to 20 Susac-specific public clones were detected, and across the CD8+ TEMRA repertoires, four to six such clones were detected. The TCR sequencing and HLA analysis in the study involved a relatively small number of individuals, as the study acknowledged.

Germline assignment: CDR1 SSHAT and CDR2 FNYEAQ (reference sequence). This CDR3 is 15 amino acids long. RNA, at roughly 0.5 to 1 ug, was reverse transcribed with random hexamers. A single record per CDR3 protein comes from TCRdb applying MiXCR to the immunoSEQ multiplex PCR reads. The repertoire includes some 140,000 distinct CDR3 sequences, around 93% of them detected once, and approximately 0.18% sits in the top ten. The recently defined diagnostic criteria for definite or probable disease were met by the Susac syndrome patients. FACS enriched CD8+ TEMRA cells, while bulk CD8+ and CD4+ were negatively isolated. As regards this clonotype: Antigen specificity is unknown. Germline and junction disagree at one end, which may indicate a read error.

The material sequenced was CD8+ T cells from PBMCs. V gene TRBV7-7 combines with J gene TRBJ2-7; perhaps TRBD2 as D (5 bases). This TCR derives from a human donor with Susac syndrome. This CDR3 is CASSPQTSPPAEQYF. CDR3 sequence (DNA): TGTGCTAGCAGCCCTCAAACTAGTCCACCGGCCGAGCAGTACTTC.